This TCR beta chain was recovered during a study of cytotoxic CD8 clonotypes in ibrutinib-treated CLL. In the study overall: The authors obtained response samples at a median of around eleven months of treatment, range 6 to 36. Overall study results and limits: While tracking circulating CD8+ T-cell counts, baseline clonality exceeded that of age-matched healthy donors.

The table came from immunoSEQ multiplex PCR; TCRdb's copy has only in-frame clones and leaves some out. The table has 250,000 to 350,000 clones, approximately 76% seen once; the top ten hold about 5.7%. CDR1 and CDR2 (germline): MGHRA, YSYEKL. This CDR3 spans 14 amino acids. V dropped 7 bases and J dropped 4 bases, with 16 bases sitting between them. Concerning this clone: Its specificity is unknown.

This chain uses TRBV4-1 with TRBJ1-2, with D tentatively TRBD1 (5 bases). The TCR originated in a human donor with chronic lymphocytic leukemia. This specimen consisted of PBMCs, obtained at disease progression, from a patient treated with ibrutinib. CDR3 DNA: TGCGCCAGCACCCCCCGGGGGGGTATCTATGGCTACACCTTC. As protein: CASTPRGGIYGYTF.